These T cell receptor beta chains were read from a single sample in a study of OX40 agonist ivuxolimab in advanced cancers. Produced via immunoSEQ multiplex PCR; TCRdb's table is partial and in-frame only. Of around 100,000 clones listed, approximately 90% are singletons. Sample: CD4+ or CD8+ T cells sorted from blood, taken in a trial of the OX40 agonist ivuxolimab. Receptors were obtained from an adult with an advanced solid tumor such as melanoma, head and neck, liver or kidney cancer. Each CDR3 is given with its conserved first and last residue. D genes are given only for firm matches. The listing skips clone size in some rows; elsewhere it reads once, few, many or a size class.

D	length	V	J	size	DNA	CDR3
TRBD2	16	TRBV5-4	TRBJ2-2	NA	TGTGCCAGCACCAGACTAGCGGGAGGCGGCACCGGGGAGCTGTTTTTT	CASTRLAGGGTGELFF
NA	13	TRBV30	TRBJ1-1	NA	TGTGCCTGGAGTCCGACCTGGGGCACTGAAGCTTTCTTT	CAWSPTWGTEAFF
NA	15	TRBV7-9	TRBJ1-6	NA	TGTGCCAGCAGCTATGGGGACCGGTTAGGGTCACCCCTCCACTTT	CASSYGDRLGSPLHF
NA	11	TRBV5-1	TRBJ1-1	NA	TGCGCCAGCAGCTTGCGAGATGAAGCTTTCTTT	CASSLRDEAFF
NA	11	TRBV6-6	TRBJ1-2	few	TGTGCCAGCAGTCTATTCGATGGCTACACCTTC	CASSLFDGYTF
NA	15	TRBV6-5	TRBJ1-6	NA	TGTGCCAGCAGTCCGGGACGCCTCTATAATTCACCCCTCCACTTT	CASSPGRLYNSPLHF
TRBD2	14	TRBV15	TRBJ2-1	NA	TGTGCCGTTTTAGCGGGAGGATCCTACAATGAGCAGTTCTTC	CAVLAGGSYNEQFF
NA	14	TRBV19	TRBJ1-6	NA	TGTGCCAGTCGGTTGACAGTTCGGAATTCACCCCTCCACTTT	CASRLTVRNSPLHF
NA	17	TRBV23-1	TRBJ1-6	NA	TGCGCCAGCAGTCCGCTCCCCGGGCCCCTGGGGGATTCACCCCTCCACTTT	CASSPLPGPLGDSPLHF
NA	12	TRBV29-1	TRBJ2-7	NA	TGCAGCGCAGTCGGGGCATTCAACGAGCAGTACTTC	CSAVGAFNEQYF
NA	15	TRBV30	TRBJ2-5	once	TGTGCCTGGACCGGTCAGGGGGGGCCGCAAGAGACCCAGTACTTC	CAWTGQGGPQETQYF
NA	14	TRBV27	TRBJ2-2	NA	TGTGCCAGCAGAGTGACAGGGAACACCGGGGAGCTGTTTTTT	CASRVTGNTGELFF
NA	14	TRBV4-1	TRBJ2-7	NA	TGCGCCAGCAGCCAAGATCGAATAATCGGGACAAGATACTTC	CASSQDRIIGTRYF
NA	13	TRBV7-3	TRBJ2-7	NA	TGTGCCAGCAGCTTCGACACGAACTACGAGCAGTACTTC	CASSFDTNYEQYF
TRBD2	14	TRBV6-5	TRBJ2-1	NA	TGTGCCAGCAGTTACTCTGCGGGGGATCCCTCGTGGTTCTTC	CASSYSAGDPSWFF
NA	13	TRBV6-1	TRBJ1-1	once	TGTGCCAGCACCACTCTGGGGATAACTGAAGCTTTCTTT	CASTTLGITEAFF
TRBD2	13	TRBV11-3	TRBJ2-5	NA	TGTGCCAGCAGCCGGGGGGGACAAGAGACCCAGTACTTC	CASSRGGQETQYF
TRBD1	11	TRBV29-1	TRBJ2-7	NA	TGCAGCGTTGGGACAGGGGAGGAGCAGTACTTC	CSVGTGEEQYF